At least ten counts were recorded for the clone carrying this T cell receptor beta chain. Its antigen is undetermined. Investigators reverse transcribed all isolated RNA, so they sequenced expressed TCRB transcripts. Some clones are missing from TCRdb's copy, which holds only in-frame ones; the method was immunoSEQ multiplex PCR. The sample lists hundreds of thousands of clones; 9.6% were seen once. This specimen belongs to a study of beta chain features in type 1 diabetes. Notes on the study in general: Moderate yet significant TCRB CDR3 shortening was seen in Type 1 diabetes patients in all four CD4+ subsets.

Trimming pared 4 bases from V and 9 bases from J, leaving 13 bases between. CDR1 and CDR2 from the germline V gene are SNHLY and FYNNEI. The CDR3 extends over 13 amino acids. Sequencing was performed on naive CD4+ T cells from blood. This rearrangement joins TRBV2 to TRBJ2-1, with D unresolved. This TCR came from a woman under 30 in good health. The chain's CDR3 is CASSAPSNGEQFF. DNA of the CDR3: TGTGCCAGCAGTGCCCCTAGTAACGGTGAGCAGTTCTTC.